The present T cell receptor (beta chain) was sequenced within a study of T cells in Graves' hyperthyroidism and ophthalmopathy. This clonotype was observed at least ten times. Its antigen is as yet unknown. The study, taken as a whole, reports: Through a model of 13 V-J features, ophthalmopathy was separated from stable hyperthyroidism. Blood held most thyroid clonotypes expanded above 0.001 frequency.

Amplification of TCR beta CDR3 regions was performed using RNA transcripts as template. Initially, a first-round RT-PCR of the TCR CDR3 employed the HTBI primer set. TCRdb reanalysed the multiplex PCR reads using MiXCR and keeps one entry per CDR3 protein. The sample has more than 75,000 distinct CDR3 sequences; over 50% are singletons. The V gene's germline CDR1 is SGHKS and CDR2 YYEKEE (reference sequence). There are 15 residues in the CDR3. V trimming: 2 bases; J trimming: 2 bases; junction bases outside the gene matches: 1. The chain has TRBV5-5 and TRBJ2-5, with 12 bases fitting TRBD2. The receptor was isolated from a woman aged 40 to 49 with Graves' hyperthyroidism. Sequenced sample: blood. The CDR3 reads CASSFGLAGQETQYF. CDR3 sequence (DNA): TGTGCCAGCAGCTTTGGACTAGCGGGGCAAGAGACCCAGTACTTC.